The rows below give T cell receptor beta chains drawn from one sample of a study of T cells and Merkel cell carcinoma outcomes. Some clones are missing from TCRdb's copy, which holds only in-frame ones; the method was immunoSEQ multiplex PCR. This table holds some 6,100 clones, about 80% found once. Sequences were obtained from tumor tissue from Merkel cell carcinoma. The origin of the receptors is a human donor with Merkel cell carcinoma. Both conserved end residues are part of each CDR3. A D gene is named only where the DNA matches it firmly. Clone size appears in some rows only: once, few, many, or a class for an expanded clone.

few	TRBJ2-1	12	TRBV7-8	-	CASSSPGNEQFF	TGTGCCAGCAGCTCCCCCGGGAATGAGCAGTTCTTC
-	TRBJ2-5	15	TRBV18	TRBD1	CASSPPGTGEETQYF	TGTGCCAGCTCACCACCTGGGACAGGGGAAGAGACCCAGTACTTC
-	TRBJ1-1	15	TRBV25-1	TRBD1	CASPDRGQKNTEAFF	TGTGCCAGTCCTGACCGGGGACAGAAAAACACTGAAGCTTTCTTT
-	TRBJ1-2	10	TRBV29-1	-	CSVGAYGYTF	TGCAGCGTTGGGGCGTATGGCTACACCTTC
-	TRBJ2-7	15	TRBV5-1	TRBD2	CASSHGTSGSLEQYF	TGCGCCAGCAGCCATGGGACTAGCGGGAGTCTCGAGCAGTACTTC
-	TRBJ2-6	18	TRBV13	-	CASSLEGQKSSGANVLTF	TGTGCCAGCAGCTTAGAAGGACAGAAGAGCTCTGGGGCCAACGTCCTGACTTTC
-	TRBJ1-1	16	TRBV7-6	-	CASSLGYGSMNTEAFF	TGTGCCAGCAGCTTAGGATACGGGTCCATGAACACTGAAGCTTTCTTT
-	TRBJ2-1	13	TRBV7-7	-	CASSLGLVSEQFF	TGTGCCAGCAGCTTGGGGCTAGTGAGCGAGCAGTTCTTC
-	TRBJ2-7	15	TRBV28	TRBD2	CASRRTSGKSYEQYF	TGTGCCAGCAGGCGGACTAGCGGAAAATCCTACGAGCAGTACTTC
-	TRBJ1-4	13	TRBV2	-	CASSGEAREKLFF	TGTGCCAGCAGTGGGGAGGCTCGAGAAAAACTGTTTTTT
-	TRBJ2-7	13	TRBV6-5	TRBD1	CASSYDRAHEQYF	TGTGCCAGCAGTTACGACAGGGCCCACGAGCAGTACTTC
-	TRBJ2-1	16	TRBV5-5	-	CASSLLGQSTYNEQFF	TGTGCCAGCAGCTTGTTAGGACAGAGTACCTACAATGAGCAGTTCTTC
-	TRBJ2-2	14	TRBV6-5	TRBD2	CASNIAGYTGELFF	TGTGCCAGCAATATAGCGGGATACACCGGGGAGCTGTTTTTT
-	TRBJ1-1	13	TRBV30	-	CAWSVGSGSGAFF	TGTGCCTGGAGTGTAGGTTCCGGGAGCGGAGCTTTCTTT
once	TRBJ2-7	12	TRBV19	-	CASSASSYEQYF	TGTGCCAGTTCTGCTAGTTCCTACGAGCAGTACTTC
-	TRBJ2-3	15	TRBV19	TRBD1	CASTGQAGSTDTQYF	TGTGCCAGTACAGGACAGGCGGGTAGCACAGATACGCAGTATTTT
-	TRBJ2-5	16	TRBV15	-	CATSRDRSGGAETQYF	TGTGCCACCAGCAGAGATCGATCAGGGGGGGCAGAGACCCAGTACTTC
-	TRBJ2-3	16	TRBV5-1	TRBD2	CASRGETSGKTDTQYF	TGCGCCAGCAGAGGGGAGACTAGCGGGAAAACAGATACGCAGTATTTT
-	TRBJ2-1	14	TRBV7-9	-	CASSLGSSYNEQFF	TGTGCCAGCAGCTTAGGAAGCTCCTACAATGAGCAGTTCTTC
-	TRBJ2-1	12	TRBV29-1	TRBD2	CSVSGGSHEQFF	TGCAGCGTTTCCGGCGGGAGTCATGAGCAGTTCTTC
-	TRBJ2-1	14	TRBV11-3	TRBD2	CASSGGGRPNEQFF	TGTGCCAGTAGTGGAGGCGGGAGGCCAAATGAGCAGTTCTTC
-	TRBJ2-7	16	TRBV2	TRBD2	CASSSGLAVLPYEQYF	TGTGCCAGCAGTTCGGGACTAGCGGTCCTCCCTTACGAGCAGTACTTC
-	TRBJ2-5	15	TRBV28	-	CASSTPRDTEETQYF	TGTGCCAGCAGTACCCCCCGGGACACAGAAGAGACCCAGTACTTC
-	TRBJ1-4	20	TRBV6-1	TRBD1	CASSEIWDRGRFAPNEKLFF	TGTGCCAGCAGTGAAATTTGGGACAGGGGCCGCTTTGCCCCAAATGAAAAACTGTTTTTT
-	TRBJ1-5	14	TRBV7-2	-	CASSSRWGHQPQHF	TGTGCCAGCAGCTCCCGGTGGGGCCATCAGCCCCAGCATTTT
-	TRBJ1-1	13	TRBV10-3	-	CAVKTVEDTEAFF	TGTGCCGTCAAGACAGTCGAGGACACTGAAGCTTTCTTT
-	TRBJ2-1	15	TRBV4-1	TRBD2	CASSQGLAGGNEQFF	TGCGCCAGCAGCCAAGGACTAGCGGGAGGCAATGAGCAGTTCTTC
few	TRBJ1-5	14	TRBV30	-	CAWSSGGSNQPQHF	TGTGCCTGGAGCTCGGGGGGTAGCAATCAGCCCCAGCATTTT
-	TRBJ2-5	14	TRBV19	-	CANSRLDSQETQYF	TGTGCCAATAGTCGTCTGGACAGCCAAGAGACCCAGTACTTC
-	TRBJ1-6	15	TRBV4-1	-	CASSHPEGNNSPLHF	TGCGCCAGCAGCCATCCCGAAGGGAATAATTCACCCCTCCACTTT
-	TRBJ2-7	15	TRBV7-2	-	CASSDGLAYSYEQYF	TGTGCCAGCAGCGACGGGCTAGCCTATTCCTACGAGCAGTACTTC
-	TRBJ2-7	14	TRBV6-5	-	CASSYQDSNYEQYF	TGTGCCAGCAGTTATCAGGACTCCAACTACGAGCAGTACTTC
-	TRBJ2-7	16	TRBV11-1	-	CASSLVQGAGAYEQYF	TGTGCCAGCAGCTTAGTGCAGGGGGCGGGAGCCTACGAGCAGTACTTC
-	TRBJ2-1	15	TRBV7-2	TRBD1	CASSIRDRDYNEQFF	TGTGCCAGCAGCATACGGGACAGAGACTACAATGAGCAGTTCTTC
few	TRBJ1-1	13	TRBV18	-	CASLTGMNTEAFF	TGTGCCAGCTTAACAGGGATGAACACTGAAGCTTTCTTT
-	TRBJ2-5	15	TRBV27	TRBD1	CASSNRGAYQETQYF	TGTGCCAGCAGCAACAGGGGGGCCTACCAAGAGACCCAGTACTTC
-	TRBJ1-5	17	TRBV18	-	CASSPEAAGGFGQPQHF	TGTGCCAGCTCACCGGAAGCTGCCGGGGGGTTCGGTCAGCCCCAGCATTTT
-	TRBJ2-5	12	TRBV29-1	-	CSVFKGSETQYF	TGCAGCGTTTTTAAGGGATCGGAGACCCAGTACTTC
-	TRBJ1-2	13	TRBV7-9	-	CASGNTRNYGYTF	TGTGCCAGCGGGAACACCCGAAACTATGGCTACACCTTC
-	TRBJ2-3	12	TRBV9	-	CASSVAADTQYF	TGTGCCAGCAGCGTGGCTGCAGATACGCAGTATTTT
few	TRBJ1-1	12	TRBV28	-	CASASPGYEAFF	TGTGCCAGCGCGTCACCGGGGTATGAAGCTTTCTTT
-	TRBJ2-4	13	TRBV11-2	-	CASSLGMEDIQYF	TGTGCCAGCAGCTTAGGGATGGAGGACATTCAGTACTTC
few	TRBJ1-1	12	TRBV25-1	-	CASSEWAAEAFF	TGTGCCAGCAGTGAATGGGCAGCTGAAGCTTTCTTT
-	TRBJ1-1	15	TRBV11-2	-	CASSFTTQGWTEAFF	TGTGCCAGCAGCTTTACGACCCAAGGTTGGACTGAAGCTTTCTTT
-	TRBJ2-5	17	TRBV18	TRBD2	CASSPRGGHQYQETQYF	TGTGCCAGCTCACCACGGGGAGGGCACCAGTACCAAGAGACCCAGTACTTC